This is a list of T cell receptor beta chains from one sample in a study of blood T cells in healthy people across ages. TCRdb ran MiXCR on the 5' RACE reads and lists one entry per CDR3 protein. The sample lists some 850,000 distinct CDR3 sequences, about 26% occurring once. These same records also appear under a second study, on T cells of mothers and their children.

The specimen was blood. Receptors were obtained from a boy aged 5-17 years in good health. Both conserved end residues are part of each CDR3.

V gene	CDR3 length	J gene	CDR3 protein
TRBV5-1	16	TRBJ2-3	CASSTRASVLPDTQYF
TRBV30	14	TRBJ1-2	CAWDRQGADYGYTF
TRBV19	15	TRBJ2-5	CASRNAGLAEETQYF
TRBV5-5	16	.	CASSLPLGGPSYEQYF
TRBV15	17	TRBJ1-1	CATSPTAGSFGNTEAFF
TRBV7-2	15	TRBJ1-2	CASSPVRTDNYGYTF
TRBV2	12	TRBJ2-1	CASRWMSNEQFF
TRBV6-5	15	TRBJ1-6	CASSYGQIAGSPLHF
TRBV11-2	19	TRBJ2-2	CASSLALLAGGRNTGELFF
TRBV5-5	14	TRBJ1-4	CASSPLVSDEKLFF
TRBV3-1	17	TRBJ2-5	CASSQDLAGNPWETQYF
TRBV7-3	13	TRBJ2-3	CVSSIVTEDTQYF
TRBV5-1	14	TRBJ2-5	CASSNLEREETQYF
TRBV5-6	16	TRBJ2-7	CASSAGAGYLSYEQYF
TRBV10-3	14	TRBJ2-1	CAIRGSDIYNEQFF
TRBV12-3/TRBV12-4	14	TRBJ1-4	CASSLETEGEKLFF
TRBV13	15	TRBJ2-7	CASSPRDRGYTKQYF
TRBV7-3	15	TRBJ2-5	CASSLQAGGRETQYF
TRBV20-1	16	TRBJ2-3	CSARAGLAVATDTQYF
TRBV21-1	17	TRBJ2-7	CASSKQARWSGVYEQYF
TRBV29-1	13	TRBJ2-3	CSVEWTSTDTQYF
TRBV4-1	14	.	CASSYHTSGNEQFF
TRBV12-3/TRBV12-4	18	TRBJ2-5	CASSSQGRRRGLQETQYF
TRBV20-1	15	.	CSARIETGVYNEQFF
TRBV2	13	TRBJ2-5	CASSGDTQETQYF
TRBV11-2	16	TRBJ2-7	CASSPEDRVISYEQYF
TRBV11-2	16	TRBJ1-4	CASSLGVGRGNEKLFF
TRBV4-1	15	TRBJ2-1	CASSPTLGGGNEQFF
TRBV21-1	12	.	CASSKGGSEQYF